A selection of T cell receptor beta chains follows, all from one sample in a study of T cells after yellow fever vaccination. TCRdb re-called the 5' RACE reads through MiXCR, storing one row per CDR3 protein. This sample has 250,000 to 400,000 distinct CDR3 sequences, with 4.1% found just once. Sequenced material: PBMCs, taken 5 days after the yellow fever booster vaccination. The receptor set was obtained from a man younger than 30 who received the YFV17D yellow fever vaccine. The CDR3 runs from the conserved cysteine through the conserved F or W. A D gene is named only where the DNA matches it firmly. The size field is filled for only some rows; it gives once, few, many or a size class.

>TRBD2|-|TRBV20-1|TRBJ2-5
TGCAGTGCTAGAGATTGGTCTAGCGGGGGTCAACAGACCCAGTACTTC
CSARDWSSGGQQTQYF
>-|few|TRBV7-2|TRBJ2-7
TGTGCCAGCAGCCCCGCCGGGAGAGGACGCGAAGACTACGAGCAGTACTTC
CASSPAGRGREDYEQYF
>TRBD2|few|TRBV7-2|TRBJ2-5
TGTGCCAGCAGCTTACCCAGCGGGGGGGCCAAGACCCAGTACTTC
CASSLPSGGAKTQYF
>-|many|TRBV6-1|TRBJ1-2
TGTGCCAGCAGCATCGACAACTATGGCTACACCTTC
CASSIDNYGYTF
>-|few|TRBV3-1|TRBJ2-6
TGTGCCAGCAGCCGACACCAGAGCTCTGGGGCCAACGTCCTGACTTTC
CASSRHQSSGANVLTF
>TRBD1|many|TRBV28|TRBJ2-2
TGTGCCAGCAGTTCGGCAGGGGGCACCGGGGAGCTGTTTTTT
CASSSAGGTGELFF
>-|-|TRBV20-1|TRBJ1-2
TGCAGTGCTAGCCTCTCGGGGGGTGGGGGCTACACCTTC
CSASLSGGGGYTF
>TRBD2|many|TRBV4-1|TRBJ2-1
TGCGCCAGCAGTCCTAGCGGGGGGGCCTACAATGAGCAGTTCTTC
CASSPSGGAYNEQFF
>-|-|TRBV25-1|TRBJ2-7
TGTGCCAGCAGAGACCAGGACGCTTCCTACGAGCAGTACTTC
CASRDQDASYEQYF
>-|many|TRBV5-1|TRBJ1-5
TGCGCCAGCAGCTTACGTGGCGAACCCAATCAGCCCCAGCATTTT
CASSLRGEPNQPQHF
>-|-|TRBV7-2|TRBJ2-7
TGTGCCAGCAGCTTGAGGGACGGGCCGTACGAGCAGTACTTC
CASSLRDGPYEQYF
>-|many|TRBV28|TRBJ2-2
TGTGCCAGCCTAAACAGGAACACCGGGGAGCTGTTTTTT
CASLNRNTGELFF
>-|many|TRBV3-1|TRBJ2-4
TGTGCCAGCAGCCTTACCGGGACTTTCAACATTCAGTACTTC
CASSLTGTFNIQYF
>-|many|TRBV4-1|TRBJ1-5
TGCGCCAGCAGCCAAGACAGTGGGCATCAGCCCCAGCATTTT
CASSQDSGHQPQHF
>-|-|TRBV9|TRBJ1-5
TGTGCCAGCAGCGAAGATCCCGGGTCGTACCAGCCCCAGCATTTT
CASSEDPGSYQPQHF
>-|-|TRBV7-9|TRBJ1-2
TGTGCCAGCAGCCAGCAGGTCGAGGCTAACTATGGCTACACCTTC
CASSQQVEANYGYTF
>-|few|TRBV20-1|TRBJ2-1
TGCAGTGCCCAGATTCCGTCCTACAATGAGCAGTTCTTC
CSAQIPSYNEQFF
>-|-|TRBV4-1|TRBJ2-1
TGCGCCAGCAGCCAAGATCCCCCCGCGGGGTGGAATGAGCAGTTCTTC
CASSQDPPAGWNEQFF
>-|few|TRBV11-2|TRBJ1-5
TGTGCCAGCAGCTTCCACCCAGGCGGAGGGCAGCCCCAGCATTTT
CASSFHPGGGQPQHF
>TRBD1|many|TRBV7-3|TRBJ2-6
TGTGCCAGCAGCCCGACAGGGACTGGGGCCAACGTCCTGACTTTC
CASSPTGTGANVLTF
>-|many|TRBV4-3|TRBJ2-3
TGCGCCAGCAGCCAAGAAGGAAGCACAGATACGCAGTATTTT
CASSQEGSTDTQYF
>TRBD1|-|TRBV18|TRBJ1-5
TGTGCCAGCTCACCGGACAGGGCCCTAGGGAGCAATCAGCCCCAGCATTTT
CASSPDRALGSNQPQHF
>-|-|TRBV30|TRBJ1-1
TGTGCCGGGACAACCACTGAAGCTTTCTTT
CAGTTTEAFF
>-|many|TRBV12-3/TRBV12-4|TRBJ2-3
TGTGCCAGCAGTTTAGTTCCAAGCACAGATACGCAGTATTTT
CASSLVPSTDTQYF
>TRBD1|few|TRBV30|TRBJ2-4
TGTGCCTGGAGTAACAGGGGCATTCAGTACTTC
CAWSNRGIQYF
>-|many|TRBV7-2|TRBJ1-3
TGTGCCAGCAGCTTTTGGCAGGGTGCTGGAAACACCATATATTTT
CASSFWQGAGNTIYF
>TRBD1|many|TRBV6-1|TRBJ2-3
TGTGCCAGCAGTGAACGTGGGACAGGGGGCCGAGTCACAGATACGCAGTATTTT
CASSERGTGGRVTDTQYF
>-|few|TRBV20-1|TRBJ1-5
TGCAGTGGGCTGAGCGGGGATAATGATCAGCCCCAGCATTTT
CSGLSGDNDQPQHF
>-|-|TRBV9|TRBJ2-3
TGTGCCAGCAGCGTAGAAGGGGGTTCAGATACGCAGTATTTT
CASSVEGGSDTQYF
>-|-|TRBV6-2/TRBV6-3|TRBJ1-1
TGTGCCAGCAGTAATTATCAGGAGGCCCGGTTGAACACTGAAGCTTTCTTT
CASSNYQEARLNTEAFF
>TRBD1|few|TRBV6-5|TRBJ2-3
TGTGCCAGCAGTTACGGGACAGGGACAGATACGCAGTATTTT
CASSYGTGTDTQYF
>-|few|TRBV20-1|TRBJ2-1
TGCAGTGCTATACTCCTCCGGGCGTACAATGAGCAGTTCTTC
CSAILLRAYNEQFF
>-|-|TRBV12-3/TRBV12-4|TRBJ2-6
TGTGCCAGCAGTTTAACGAGTTCAGGGGCCGGGGCCAACGTCCTGACTTTC
CASSLTSSGAGANVLTF
>-|-|TRBV18|TRBJ1-2
TGTGCCAGCTCACCACCAGTCCTGGACGGCTACACCTTC
CASSPPVLDGYTF
>-|many|TRBV6-2/TRBV6-3|TRBJ2-7
TGTGCCAGCCTAACTAGGGACAAATACTACGAGCAGTACTTC
CASLTRDKYYEQYF
>-|many|TRBV6-1|TRBJ1-1
TGTGCCAGCAGTGAAGCACGCCGAGGGGGCACTGAAGCTTTCTTT
CASSEARRGGTEAFF
>-|few|TRBV6-6|TRBJ2-1
TGTGCCAGCAGTTACACACCCGTTTATTTCAATGAGCAGTTCTTC
CASSYTPVYFNEQFF
>-|-|TRBV20-1|TRBJ2-1
TGCAGTGCAACAGCCGACCGGTTGATAGCGGAAAGCTCCTACAATGAGCAGTTCTTC
CSATADRLIAESSYNEQFF
>-|few|TRBV5-1|TRBJ1-2
TGCGCCAGCAGCTTGGACCATACCGGCTATGGCTACACCTTC
CASSLDHTGYGYTF
>-|few|TRBV4-3|TRBJ1-5
TGCGCCAGCAGCCAAGACTCCCAGGGATTTCAGCCCCAGCATTTT
CASSQDSQGFQPQHF
>-|-|TRBV2|TRBJ2-5
TGTGCCAGCTGTGGTTGGGAGACCCAGTACTTC
CASCGWETQYF
>-|many|TRBV12-3/TRBV12-4|TRBJ1-1
TGTGCCAGCAGTCTCCAGGGCTCGAACACTGAAGCTTTCTTT
CASSLQGSNTEAFF
>TRBD1|few|TRBV12-3/TRBV12-4|TRBJ1-2
TGTGCCAGCAGCCAGGGGGAAACCTATGGCTACACCTTC
CASSQGETYGYTF
>-|-|TRBV4-3|TRBJ2-7
TGCGCCAGCAGCCATGTGGGGGAGGACTACGAGCAGTACTTC
CASSHVGEDYEQYF
>-|-|TRBV20-1|TRBJ1-1
TGCAGTGCTAGAGATCCGGGAACAAACACTGAAGCTTTCTTT
CSARDPGTNTEAFF
>-|few|TRBV20-1|TRBJ1-2
TGCAGTGCTAGAGATTGGGCGGGCGAGAGGACTGGCTACACCTTC
CSARDWAGERTGYTF
>-|many|TRBV4-1|TRBJ1-5
TGCGCCAGCAGCCAAGATCTGGGGACTAATCAGCCCCAGCATTTT
CASSQDLGTNQPQHF
>-|many|TRBV29-1|TRBJ1-1
TGCAGGGGGGGGTCGAACACTGAAGCTTTCTTT
CRGGSNTEAFF
>TRBD1|many|TRBV29-1|TRBJ2-7
TGCAGCGTGGTAAGAGACAGGGACGAGCAGTACTTC
CSVVRDRDEQYF
>-|many|TRBV20-1|TRBJ2-2
TGCAGTGCTAGGGGCTCCAACACCGGGGAGCTGTTTTTT
CSARGSNTGELFF
>-|many|TRBV4-3|TRBJ1-5
TGCGCCAGCAGCCAAGATCGGAATCAGCCCCAGCATTTT
CASSQDRNQPQHF
>-|few|TRBV2|TRBJ1-2
TGTGCCAGCAGTGAAGCCTGGACAGCCGGCTATGGCTACACCTTC
CASSEAWTAGYGYTF
>-|few|TRBV18|TRBJ1-2
TGTGCCAGCTCACCACGCGTTGGGGGAGCCGAAAACTATGGCTACACCTTC
CASSPRVGGAENYGYTF
>TRBD1|many|TRBV12-3/TRBV12-4|TRBJ1-2
TGTGCCAGCAGTAAGGGACAGGGCATCAACTATGGCTACACCTTC
CASSKGQGINYGYTF
>-|few|TRBV5-8|TRBJ1-5
TGTGCCAGCAGCTTGTACAGATATAGCAATCAGCCCCAGCATTTT
CASSLYRYSNQPQHF